Presented here are 2 T cell receptor beta chains from one specimen sequenced in a study of tumor and adjacent non-tumor tissue in lung cancer. No cell sorting was done before RNA was extracted from the tissue. Distant lung tissue was collected more than 3 cm away from the tumor edge. Three rounds of nested PCR, following a modified ARM-PCR protocol, produced the TCRbeta library. Via MiXCR, TCRdb re-called the multiplex PCR reads, giving one row per CDR3 protein. The data contain some 80,000 distinct CDR3 sequences, around 76% of them singletons. Source material: distant non-tumor lung tissue. Receptors were obtained from a man aged 65 to 85 with non-small cell lung cancer.

To note about this clonotype: At one end the junction does not follow the germline gene, possibly because of a read error. The V gene is TRBV11-2, the J gene TRBJ1-1; no definite D call. The CDR3 contains 15 residues. The germline V gene encodes CDR1 SGHAT and CDR2 FQNNGV. CDR3 coding DNA: TGTGCCAGCAGCTTCGCCAAATCAAGGAATACTGTAGCTTTCTTT. Its protein is CASSFAKSRNTVAFF.

The gene calls are TRBV6-5 and TRBJ2-6; 8 bases are shared with TRBD1. CDR1 is MNHEY, CDR2 SVGAGI, per germline. This CDR3 has 17 residues. V was clipped by 6 bases and J by 0 bases; unmatched bases: 7. Written as DNA, the CDR3 is TGTGCCAGCAGATTCGGGACAGGTGGCTCTGGGGCCAACGTCCTGACTTTC. Protein sequence: CASRFGTGGSGANVLTF.